A selection of T cell receptor beta chains follows, all from one sample in a study of blood T cell repertoires in COVID-19. The data were produced by immunoSEQ multiplex PCR, yet TCRdb's version contains in-frame clones alone and is incomplete. The data show around 100,000 clones, 90% seen once. Sequenced sample: peripheral blood. The receptor set was obtained from a man aged 18 to 30 with COVID-19, enrolled during active disease. The CDR3 runs from the conserved cysteine through the conserved F or W. The D gene is left open where the match is weak. Clone size is not always given. Where it is, it says once, few, many or a class for expanded clones.

clone size	V gene	D gene	CDR3 length	J gene	CDR3 protein	CDR3 DNA
.	TRBV18	.	13	TRBJ1-2	CASSPRQRDGYTF	TGTGCCAGCTCACCCCGACAGAGAGATGGCTACACCTTC
.	TRBV28	.	14	TRBJ2-2	CASSFTSSGGELFF	TGTGCCAGCAGTTTTACTAGCTCCGGCGGGGAGCTGTTTTTT
.	TRBV19	TRBD1	15	TRBJ1-1	CASSTGTAWRTEAFF	TGTGCCAGTAGTACCGGGACAGCTTGGCGCACTGAAGCTTTCTTT
.	TRBV29-1	TRBD1	12	TRBJ1-2	CSAEGTGIGYTF	TGCAGCGCCGAAGGGACAGGGATCGGCTACACCTTC
.	TRBV5-4	.	13	TRBJ1-2	CASSLFDIYGYTF	TGTGCCAGCAGCTTGTTCGACATCTATGGCTACACCTTC
.	TRBV6-5	TRBD1	13	TRBJ1-4	CASSPYRGQKLFF	TGTGCCAGCAGCCCCTACAGGGGGCAGAAACTGTTTTTT
.	TRBV7-9	TRBD1	15	TRBJ1-1	CASSPTGAGNTEAFF	TGTGCCAGCAGCCCGACAGGGGCCGGGAACACTGAAGCTTTCTTT
.	TRBV10-3	TRBD2	15	TRBJ2-1	CAISEGLAAYNEQFF	TGTGCCATCAGTGAGGGACTAGCGGCTTACAATGAGCAGTTCTTC
once	TRBV29-1	.	12	TRBJ1-5	CSVGQGNQPQHF	TGCAGCGTTGGGCAGGGCAATCAGCCCCAGCATTTT
once	TRBV7-9	TRBD1	17	TRBJ1-3	CASSSLRDRGFRNTIYF	TGTGCCAGCAGCTCTTTACGGGACAGGGGGTTCCGAAACACCATATATTTT
.	TRBV19	TRBD1	14	TRBJ1-2	CASSILDRVGGYTF	TGTGCCAGTAGTATTCTGGACAGGGTGGGAGGCTACACCTTC
.	TRBV19	TRBD1	16	TRBJ1-5	CASSIGGQGANQPQHF	TGTGCCAGTAGTATTGGGGGACAGGGGGCGAATCAGCCCCAGCATTTT
.	TRBV12-5	.	12	TRBJ2-7	CASSAGSYEQYF	TGTGCTAGTTCAGCGGGCTCCTACGAGCAGTACTTC
medium-sized	TRBV19	.	14	TRBJ1-5	CATHLWRYNQPQHF	TGTGCCACCCACCTTTGGCGGTACAATCAGCCCCAGCATTTT
.	TRBV4-1	.	14	TRBJ1-2	CASSQGRTNYGYTF	TGCGCCAGCAGCCAGGGCAGGACTAACTATGGCTACACCTTC
.	TRBV7-9	.	16	TRBJ2-7	CASSLGRGGSTYEQYF	TGTGCCAGCAGCTTAGGGCGTGGTGGGAGCACCTACGAGCAGTACTTC
.	TRBV7-9	.	15	TRBJ2-1	CASSHSEQGYNEQFF	TGTGCCAGCAGCCACTCCGAACAGGGATACAATGAGCAGTTCTTC
.	TRBV4-3	.	14	TRBJ2-7	CARSHGGVGGEQYF	TGCGCCCGCAGCCACGGCGGGGTTGGGGGGGAGCAGTACTTC
.	TRBV7-7	.	13	TRBJ2-7	CASSQPGASEQYF	TGTGCCAGCAGCCAGCCGGGAGCATCCGAGCAGTACTTC
.	TRBV13	.	17	TRBJ2-1	CASSPLGSASSYNEQFF	TGTGCCAGCAGCCCGTTGGGGAGCGCGAGCTCCTACAATGAGCAGTTCTTC
.	TRBV7-2	.	14	TRBJ1-1	CASSFGTRNTEAFF	TGTGCCAGCAGCTTCGGTACCCGGAACACTGAAGCTTTCTTT
.	TRBV2	TRBD2	14	TRBJ2-2	CASSPGLHTGELFF	TGTGCCAGCAGCCCGGGACTACACACCGGGGAGCTGTTTTTT
.	TRBV5-1	TRBD1	13	TRBJ1-1	CASGQGMNTEAFF	TGCGCCAGCGGACAGGGTATGAACACTGAAGCTTTCTTT
.	TRBV21-1	.	15	TRBJ1-2	CASSPSGRGRRGYTF	TGTGCCAGCAGCCCGTCAGGTAGGGGGCGAAGAGGCTACACCTTC
.	TRBV2	.	16	TRBJ1-3	CASSESLGAEGNTIYF	TGTGCCAGCAGTGAGTCGCTGGGAGCGGAAGGAAACACCATATATTTT
.	TRBV5-1	TRBD2	14	TRBJ2-5	CASSWDGGLETQYF	TGCGCCAGCAGCTGGGACGGGGGGTTAGAGACCCAGTACTTC
.	TRBV14	.	12	TRBJ2-7	CASSPSGFRQYF	TGTGCCAGCAGCCCTTCAGGGTTTCGGCAGTACTTC
.	TRBV9	TRBD2	16	TRBJ2-5	CASSAPFLAGEETQYF	TGTGCCAGCAGCGCCCCCTTCCTAGCGGGAGAAGAGACCCAGTACTTC
.	TRBV10-1	TRBD2	19	TRBJ2-4	CASSERTRTGERAKNIQYF	TGCGCCAGCAGTGAGAGGACTAGAACGGGGGAACGAGCCAAAAACATTCAGTACTTC
.	TRBV27	TRBD1	15	TRBJ1-2	CASSRTGGTNYGYTF	TGTGCCAGCAGCCGGACAGGGGGTACTAACTATGGCTACACCTTC
.	TRBV28	TRBD2	18	TRBJ2-1	CASRTIWGSSGTYNEQFF	TGTGCCAGCAGGACCATTTGGGGCTCTAGCGGGACCTACAATGAGCAGTTCTTC
.	TRBV11-1	.	11	TRBJ2-1	CASSYRQEQFF	TGTGCCAGCAGCTACAGACAGGAGCAGTTCTTC
.	TRBV27	TRBD1	14	TRBJ1-2	CASSWGQGARGYTF	TGTGCCAGCAGCTGGGGACAGGGGGCGAGAGGCTACACCTTC
.	TRBV7-6	.	13	TRBJ1-1	CASSLGRVTEAFF	TGTGCCAGCAGCTTAGGCAGGGTCACTGAAGCTTTCTTT
.	TRBV5-4	TRBD1	15	TRBJ2-5	CASRPGTGAQETQYF	TGTGCCAGCAGACCCGGGACAGGGGCCCAAGAGACCCAGTACTTC
few	TRBV6-1	.	13	TRBJ2-7	CASSEDRKRAGYF	TGTGCCAGCAGTGAAGATAGGAAAAGAGCGGGGTACTTC
.	TRBV6-2/TRBV6-3	TRBD1	13	TRBJ2-7	CASSLGTGGEQYF	TGTGCCAGCAGCCTAGGGACAGGGGGTGAGCAGTACTTC
.	TRBV3-1/TRBV3-2	.	14	TRBJ1-1	CASSPGEGNTEAFF	TGTGCCAGCAGCCCCGGGGAAGGGAACACTGAAGCTTTCTTT
.	TRBV4-3	TRBD2	16	TRBJ2-3	CASSQEGGASTDTQYF	TGCGCCAGCAGCCAAGAGGGAGGGGCTAGCACAGATACGCAGTATTTT
.	TRBV19	.	15	TRBJ1-5	CASSIIGFYNQPQHF	TGTGCCAGTAGTATCATCGGGTTCTACAATCAGCCCCAGCATTTT
few	TRBV29-1	TRBD1	13	TRBJ2-7	CSATGTGNYEQYF	TGCAGCGCAACCGGGACAGGGAACTACGAGCAGTACTTC
.	TRBV25-1	.	15	TRBJ2-3	CASSEWAGGTDTQYF	TGTGCCAGCAGTGAATGGGCAGGGGGCACAGATACGCAGTATTTT
once	TRBV5-1	TRBD1	15	TRBJ2-7	CASSLGTGGPYEQYF	TGCGCCAGCAGCTTAGGGACAGGGGGACCCTACGAGCAGTACTTC
.	TRBV4-1	.	19	TRBJ2-3	CASSQVGGAFGSLTDTQYF	TGCGCCAGCAGCCAAGTCGGAGGGGCCTTCGGGAGCCTCACAGATACGCAGTATTTT
once	TRBV4-3	.	19	TRBJ2-6	CASSQDGGALSSGANVLTF	TGCGCCAGCAGCCAAGATGGGGGGGCGCTTTCCTCCGGGGCCAACGTCCTGACTTTC
.	TRBV6-5	.	13	TRBJ2-1	CASRLGAYNKQFF	TGTGCCAGCCGTCTTGGGGCCTACAATAAGCAGTTCTTC
.	TRBV19	.	16	TRBJ1-2	CASSIANPRAPYGYTF	TGTGCCAGTAGTATAGCTAACCCGCGGGCCCCCTATGGCTACACCTTC
.	TRBV9	TRBD2	19	TRBJ2-7	CASSARTTSGLSPRYEQYF	TGTGCCAGCAGCGCCCGAACGACTAGCGGGTTATCTCCTCGCTACGAGCAGTACTTC
.	TRBV6-2/TRBV6-3	TRBD2	15	TRBJ2-1	CASSYTLSGSTEQFF	TGTGCCAGCAGTTACACACTTAGCGGGAGCACTGAGCAGTTCTTC
.	TRBV5-1	.	14	TRBJ2-5	CASSLSQGQETQYF	TGCGCCAGCAGCTTGTCCCAGGGGCAAGAGACCCAGTACTTC